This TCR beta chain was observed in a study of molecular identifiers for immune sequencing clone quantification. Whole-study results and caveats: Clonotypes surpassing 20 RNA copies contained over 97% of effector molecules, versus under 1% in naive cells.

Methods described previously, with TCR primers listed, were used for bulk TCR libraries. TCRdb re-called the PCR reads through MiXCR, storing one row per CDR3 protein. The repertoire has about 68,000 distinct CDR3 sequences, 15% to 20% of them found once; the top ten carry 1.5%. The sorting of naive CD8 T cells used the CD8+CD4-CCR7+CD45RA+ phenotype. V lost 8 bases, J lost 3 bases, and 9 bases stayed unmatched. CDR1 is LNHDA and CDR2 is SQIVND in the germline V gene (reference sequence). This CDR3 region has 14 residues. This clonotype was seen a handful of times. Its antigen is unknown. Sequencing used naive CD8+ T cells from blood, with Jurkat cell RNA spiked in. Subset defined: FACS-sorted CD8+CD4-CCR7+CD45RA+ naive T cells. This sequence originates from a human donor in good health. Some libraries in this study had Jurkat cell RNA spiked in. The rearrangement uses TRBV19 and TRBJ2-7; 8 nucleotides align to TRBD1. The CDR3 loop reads CASASRTGIYEQYF. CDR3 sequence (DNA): TGTGCCAGTGCCTCTAGGACAGGGATCTACGAGCAGTACTTC. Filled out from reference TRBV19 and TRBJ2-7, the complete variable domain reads DGGITQSPKYLFRKEGQNVTLSCEQNLNHDAMYWYRQDPGQGLRLIYYSQIVNDFQKGDIAEGYSVSREKKESFPLTVTSAQKNPTAFYLCASASRTGIYEQYFGPGTRLTVT.